The 11 T cell receptor beta chains below were found in one sample sequenced in a study of CD8 T cells in Susac syndrome. An amount of RNA that ranged from roughly 0.45 to 1 ug was reverse transcribed with random hexamers. TCRdb re-called the immunoSEQ multiplex PCR reads through MiXCR, storing one row per CDR3 protein. The table has more than 95,000 distinct CDR3 sequences, over 90% seen once. The source material was CD8+ T cells from PBMCs. Every receptor here comes from a human donor with multiple sclerosis.

This chain uses TRBV5-1 with TRBJ1-1, with a possible D match to TRBD1 (5 bases). V was trimmed by 1 base and J by 4 bases, leaving 11 bases between them. The CDR3 contains 14 residues. Germline CDR1 is SGHRS and CDR2 is YFSETQ. CDR3 DNA: TGCGCCAGCAGCTTGTCGGGACTGGGCACTGAAGCTTTCTTT. Translation gives CASSLSGLGTEAFF.

V usage is TRBV7-3 and J usage is TRBJ2-7; D uncertain. The CDR3 runs 15 residues. Germline values: CDR1 SGHTA, CDR2 FQGTGA. The V gene lost 2 bases and the J gene lost 1 base, with 12 bases spanning the gap. CDR3 DNA: TGTGCCAGCAGCTTACAAGGTCGCAATTCCTACGAGCAGTACTTC. It codes for CASSLQGRNSYEQYF.

The chain uses TRBV12-3 or TRBV12-4 and TRBJ2-1; D is uncertain. Trimming took off 3 bases at V and 5 bases at J, with 8 bases between the two ends. This CDR3 has 13 residues. The CDR3 DNA reads as TGTGCCAGCAGTTTCTACACCAACAATGAGCAGTTCTTC. It specifies CASSFYTNNEQFF.

As DNA, the CDR3 is TGCAGTGCCCCACCCCCGGGCAACAGGGGTGGCTTATGGGGGGGGCAGTTCTTC. Translated: CSAPPPGNRGGLWGGQFF. The chain recombines TRBV20-1 with TRBJ2-1; perhaps D is TRBD1 or TRBD2 (7 bases each). Germline V gene sequence: CDR1 DFQATT, CDR2 SNEGSKA (reference sequence). V was shortened by 6 bases and J by 12 bases, with 36 bases between the two germline ends. The CDR3 has 18 amino acids.

The rearrangement uses TRBV5-4 and TRBJ1-1, with D unclear. Germline CDR1 and CDR2: SGHNT and YYREEE (reference sequence). Trimming shortened V by 4 bases and J by 0 bases, and 13 bases separated the two germline ends. The CDR3 runs 15 residues. CDR3 DNA sequence: TGTGCCAGCAGCGAATTGCGGGCAGTGAACACTGAAGCTTTCTTT. Translation gives CASSELRAVNTEAFF.

The CDR3 coding sequence is TGTGCCAGCAGCTTACCGGGGAGCACGGGCGAGCAGTACTTC. This encodes CASSLPGSTGEQYF. V and J are TRBV13 and TRBJ2-7; possibly TRBD2 for D (5 bases). Germline loops: CDR1 PRHDT, CDR2 FYEKMQ (reference sequence). Between the trimmed V and J ends, which lost 2 bases and 6 bases, there was a span of 14 bases. The CDR3 has 14 amino acids.

This chain uses TRBV5-1 with TRBJ1-1; D is undetermined. Looked up from germline, CDR1 is SGHRS and CDR2 is YFSETQ. V dropped 0 bases and J dropped 0 bases, with 6 bases sitting between them. The CDR3 is 14 residues long. The CDR3 DNA is TGCGCCAGCAGCTTGGCCCGGGTGAACACTGAAGCTTTCTTT. Translated, it gives CASSLARVNTEAFF.

This chain links TRBV3-1 with TRBJ2-7, with TRBD2 identical over 9 bases. The length of the CDR3 is 15 residues. Germline CDR1 and CDR2: LGHDT and YNNKEL (reference sequence). V lost 1 base to trimming and J lost 4 bases; unmatched junction nucleotides: 5. Written as DNA, the CDR3 is TGTGCCAGCAGCCAAGGGGTTAGCGGGGGATACGAGCAGTACTTC. It yields the protein CASSQGVSGGYEQYF.

This clonotype was seen only a few times. V gene TRBV2 combines with J gene TRBJ2-7, with 10 bases fitting TRBD1. CDR3 size: 14 residues. Looked up from germline, CDR1 is SNHLY and CDR2 is FYNNEI. V lost 6 bases, J lost 3 bases, and 5 bases stayed unmatched. The CDR3 DNA reads TGTGCCAGCAGCGCCCGGGACAGGGGCTACGAGCAGTACTTC. Translated, it gives CASSARDRGYEQYF.

This sequence joins TRBV7-2 and TRBJ1-4; 7 nucleotides align to TRBD1. V was pared by 3 bases and J by 8 bases, with 0 bases of the junction left unmatched. This CDR3 is built from 12 residues. Germline V gives CDR1 SGHTA, CDR2 FQGNSA. The CDR3 reads CASSFRGEKLFF. CDR3 DNA sequence: TGTGCCAGCAGCTTCAGGGGGGAAAAACTGTTTTTT.

This clonotype was recorded a few times. The V call is TRBV29-1, the J call TRBJ2-7; D possibly matches TRBD1 or TRBD2 (5 bases each). V was shortened by 7 bases and J by 3 bases, with 22 bases between the two germline ends. CDR3 size: 15 residues. Germline loops: CDR1 SQVTM, CDR2 ANQGSEA. The CDR3 reads CSAGPADTKSYEQYF. DNA for the CDR3: TGCAGCGCCGGACCAGCGGACACCAAGAGCTACGAGCAGTACTTC.